The rows below give T cell receptor beta chains drawn from one sample of a study of identical twins. TCRdb re-called the 5' RACE reads with MiXCR, one entry per CDR3 protein. The sample includes around 530,000 distinct CDR3 sequences, over 12% of them seen just once. The same data also contributed to another study, on yellow fever vaccine responses in identical twins.

The specimen was CD4+ T cells sorted from blood. The receptors originated from a woman under 30 in good health. The CDR3 runs from the conserved cysteine through the conserved F or W. The order of the fields is J gene, V gene, clone size, D gene, CDR3 DNA, CDR3 protein. D genes are given only for firm matches. Expanded clones get a size class; other rows say once, few or many, or leave the size out.

j_gene: TRBJ2-5; v_gene: TRBV28; abundance: NA; d_gene: TRBD2; CDR3nt: TGTGCCAGCAGTCGGGACACACGGGGACTAGCGGGAGTAGAGACCCAGTACTTC; CDR3aa: CASSRDTRGLAGVETQYF
j_gene: TRBJ1-1; v_gene: TRBV12-3/TRBV12-4; abundance: many; d_gene: NA; CDR3nt: TGTGCCAGCACCAACCTGGGGGGACGTCGCATGAACACTGAAGCTTTCTTT; CDR3aa: CASTNLGGRRMNTEAFF
j_gene: TRBJ2-1; v_gene: TRBV10-2; abundance: few; d_gene: NA; CDR3nt: TGCGCCAGCAGTGGATCCGTAGGCGGGGCGATTTCCTACAATGAGCAGTTCTTC; CDR3aa: CASSGSVGGAISYNEQFF
j_gene: TRBJ2-3; v_gene: TRBV10-3; abundance: few; d_gene: TRBD2; CDR3nt: TGTGCCATCAGTGAGTCGGCGCAGCGGGGATTCACAGATACGCAGTATTTT; CDR3aa: CAISESAQRGFTDTQYF
j_gene: TRBJ2-3; v_gene: TRBV12-3/TRBV12-4; abundance: many; d_gene: NA; CDR3nt: TGTGCCAGCAGTCCCGGTAGTTGGCTGTCCCCCCCAGATACGCAGTATTTT; CDR3aa: CASSPGSWLSPPDTQYF
j_gene: TRBJ2-5; v_gene: TRBV12-3/TRBV12-4; abundance: NA; d_gene: TRBD2; CDR3nt: TGTGCCAGCAGTCCAAATAGCGGGGGGGTGACCCAGTACTTC; CDR3aa: CASSPNSGGVTQYF
j_gene: TRBJ2-3; v_gene: TRBV29-1; abundance: once; d_gene: NA; CDR3nt: TGCAGCGTTGAGTCTTTCCCGGGGGGCACAGATACGCAGTATTTT; CDR3aa: CSVESFPGGTDTQYF
j_gene: TRBJ2-3; v_gene: TRBV5-1; abundance: few; d_gene: NA; CDR3nt: TGCGCCAGCAGCTTACAGGGAAAAAGCACAGATACGCAGTATTTT; CDR3aa: CASSLQGKSTDTQYF
j_gene: TRBJ2-1; v_gene: TRBV10-1; abundance: few; d_gene: NA; CDR3nt: TGCGCCAGCAGTGATGGGGTAGGAGCTTTATACAATGAGCAGTTCTTC; CDR3aa: CASSDGVGALYNEQFF
j_gene: TRBJ2-2; v_gene: TRBV29-1; abundance: few; d_gene: NA; CDR3nt: TGCAGCGTTGACAGGGGTATCACCGGGGAGCTGTTTTTT; CDR3aa: CSVDRGITGELFF
j_gene: TRBJ2-1; v_gene: TRBV10-1; abundance: few; d_gene: TRBD2; CDR3nt: TGCGCCAGCAGTGTACTAGCGGGAGGTCTCAATGAGCAGTTCTTC; CDR3aa: CASSVLAGGLNEQFF
j_gene: TRBJ1-1; v_gene: TRBV6-5; abundance: few; d_gene: NA; CDR3nt: TGTGCCAGCAGTTACTCCGGGCGTGTCGCACAACGAGCTTTCTTT; CDR3aa: CASSYSGRVAQRAFF
j_gene: TRBJ1-6; v_gene: TRBV28; abundance: few; d_gene: TRBD1; CDR3nt: TGTGCCAGCAGTCTACAGGGGTCTTATAATTCACCCCTCCACTTT; CDR3aa: CASSLQGSYNSPLHF
j_gene: TRBJ2-3; v_gene: TRBV20-1; abundance: few; d_gene: TRBD2; CDR3nt: TGCAGTGCTAGGCGCACTAGCGGGGGGGTCGGAGATACGCAGTATTTT; CDR3aa: CSARRTSGGVGDTQYF
j_gene: TRBJ2-3; v_gene: TRBV5-1; abundance: few; d_gene: TRBD2; CDR3nt: TGCGCCAGCAGCCCCGGGACTAGCGGGCCAAGCACAGATACGCAGTATTTT; CDR3aa: CASSPGTSGPSTDTQYF
j_gene: TRBJ2-5; v_gene: TRBV5-1; abundance: NA; d_gene: NA; CDR3nt: TGCGCCAGCAGCACAGGACACGAAGAGACCCAGTACTTC; CDR3aa: CASSTGHEETQYF
j_gene: TRBJ2-1; v_gene: TRBV12-3/TRBV12-4; abundance: NA; d_gene: TRBD2; CDR3nt: TGTGCCAGCAGTTTGGGACTAGTAGTAGGCAATGAGCAGTTCTTC; CDR3aa: CASSLGLVVGNEQFF
j_gene: TRBJ2-1; v_gene: TRBV6-5; abundance: few; d_gene: TRBD2; CDR3nt: TGTGCCAGCAGTTACTCGATGTTGGCTAGCGGGCTCAATGAGCAGTTCTTC; CDR3aa: CASSYSMLASGLNEQFF
j_gene: TRBJ1-4; v_gene: TRBV11-1; abundance: NA; d_gene: TRBD1; CDR3nt: TGTGCCAGCAGCTTAGCCGGGACAGGGGCCAACGCTAATGAAAAACTGTTTTTT; CDR3aa: CASSLAGTGANANEKLFF
j_gene: TRBJ1-5; v_gene: TRBV12-5; abundance: NA; d_gene: NA; CDR3nt: TGTGCTAGTGGTTTGAGAGGCAGGCGGCAGCCCCAGCATTTT; CDR3aa: CASGLRGRRQPQHF
j_gene: TRBJ2-1; v_gene: TRBV7-9; abundance: NA; d_gene: NA; CDR3nt: TGTGCCAGCAGCTTAATACATGAGGATGAGCAGTTCTTC; CDR3aa: CASSLIHEDEQFF
j_gene: TRBJ2-1; v_gene: TRBV5-1; abundance: NA; d_gene: TRBD1; CDR3nt: TGCGCCAGCAGCTGGAGACCGGGACAGGGGATAAATGAGCAGTTCTTC; CDR3aa: CASSWRPGQGINEQFF
j_gene: TRBJ2-6; v_gene: TRBV27; abundance: few; d_gene: NA; CDR3nt: TGTGCCAGCGAGAGCTCTGGGGCCAACGTCCTGACTTTC; CDR3aa: CASESSGANVLTF
j_gene: TRBJ1-5; v_gene: TRBV12-3/TRBV12-4; abundance: NA; d_gene: TRBD1; CDR3nt: TGTGCCAGCAGTTTAGGACAGGGAGGAGGCGGTCAGCCCCAGCATTTT; CDR3aa: CASSLGQGGGGQPQHF